These T cell receptor beta chains were read from a single sample in a study of cytomegalovirus exposure and HLA in healthy donors. Sequencing was performed with immunoSEQ multiplex PCR; in TCRdb, only in-frame clones are kept and a portion is missing. The profile shows approximately 300,000 clones, 86% of them singletons. Material: PBMCs. The receptors derive from a woman under 30 in good health and CMV-seronegative. Both conserved end residues are trimmed from each CDR3.

TRBV5-1	TRBJ1-5	13	ASSPGDVSNQPQH
TRBV9	TRBJ1-1	10	ASSPSMGGAF
TRBV4-3	TRBJ2-5	14	ASSQGGRVAGETQY
TRBV6-5	TRBJ2-2	13	ASSPDYPDTGELF
TRBV20-1	TRBJ1-2	8	SAFIRGYT
TRBV9	TRBJ2-7	12	ASSLRGGSYEQY
TRBV18	TRBJ1-5	13	ASSPGQGGNQPQH
TRBV18	TRBJ2-3	12	ASSPGLRRDTQY
TRBV29-1	TRBJ2-7	13	SVATSLSLPYEQY
TRBV27	TRBJ2-1	10	ASSFTGDEQF
TRBV29-1	TRBJ2-7	15	SVEKDHTSGLAYEQY
TRBV7-9	TRBJ2-7	13	ASSSGQAITYEQY
TRBV19	TRBJ2-1	14	ASRKSGTGVANEQF
TRBV2	TRBJ2-7	14	ASTSDRPLRGDEQY
TRBV7-3	TRBJ2-1	11	ASSFDNDNEQF
TRBV6-1	TRBJ2-1	13	ASNGGTGGYNEQF
TRBV5-1	TRBJ2-7	14	ASSSNPGTGSPEQY
TRBV6-5	TRBJ1-5	13	ASSAEDRGYQPQH
TRBV27	TRBJ2-1	14	ASSFRGSPTYNEQF
TRBV2	TRBJ2-1	12	ASRSSSSYNEQF
TRBV11-2	TRBJ2-7	12	ASSFGDRTYEQY
TRBV2	TRBJ2-6	13	ASSPIISGANVLT
TRBV28	TRBJ2-1	14	ASSRLRGLAYNEQF
TRBV7-8	TRBJ2-7	14	ASSLAGTPSPYEQY
TRBV27	TRBJ2-6	14	ASSLSSGVGANVLT
TRBV27	TRBJ1-5	11	ASSGQGGQPQH
TRBV7-3	TRBJ2-7	13	ASSPTSGTTYEQY
TRBV28	TRBJ2-7	13	ASSREGTLSYEQY
TRBV10-3	TRBJ1-2	14	AISDPSGQGTYGYT
TRBV9	TRBJ2-7	13	ASSVGGTSGYEQY
TRBV11-3	TRBJ2-2	13	ASSLGWAGTGELF
TRBV13	TRBJ2-1	13	ASSLALAGGGEQF
TRBV5-6	TRBJ2-3	14	ASSPRGVASTDTQY
TRBV7-9	TRBJ1-1	11	ALEGRWNTEAF
TRBV5-1	TRBJ1-2	13	ASSRGTGVGYGYT
TRBV5-1	TRBJ2-3	13	ASRTDRGLLDTQY
TRBV9	TRBJ2-7	12	ASSVGSGTYEQY
TRBV2	TRBJ1-1	10	ASNKVNTEAF
TRBV25-1	TRBJ1-2	12	ASSEQGVDYGYT
TRBV28	TRBJ2-5	11	ASSFRLGETQY
TRBV7-2	TRBJ1-5	10	ASSLDRQPQH
TRBV2	TRBJ2-1	16	ATLLGQRLAGGPVEQF
TRBV29-1	TRBJ1-1	11	SVITATPEEAF
TRBV11-2	TRBJ2-1	14	ASSLFSGSSYNEQF
TRBV7-3	TRBJ2-5	11	ASSWTSGETQY
TRBV5-4	TRBJ2-1	13	ASSAGGESIHEQF
TRBV7-9	TRBJ2-3	10	ASSPGGDTQY
TRBV27	TRBJ1-5	14	ASSLTGPHSNQPQH
TRBV7-8	TRBJ1-2	12	ASSLGQGSEGYT